The rows below give T cell receptor beta chains drawn from one sample of a study of T cell clones after liver transplantation. Libraries were prepared by immunoSEQ multiplex PCR; TCRdb keeps only in-frame clonotypes and omits some of them. The sample yields about 120,000 clones, less than 95% seen once. The sequenced sample was CD4+ T cells from blood, obtained 12 months after liver transplant. Receptor source: a human patient who received a liver transplant. Part of the T cell pool may stem from the graft donor. The CDR3 runs from the conserved cysteine through the conserved F or W. The D gene is left open where the match is weak. Only some rows state a clone size, as once, few, many or a class for expanded clones.

TRBJ2-4,TRBV18,-,-,CASSPGMDGKEDIQYF,TGTGCCAGCTCACCGGGCATGGACGGGAAGGAGGACATTCAGTACTTC
TRBJ2-5,TRBV5-1,-,-,CASSLERVEETQYF,TGCGCCAGCAGCTTGGAACGGGTGGAAGAGACCCAGTACTTC
TRBJ2-1,TRBV11-3,-,-,CASSPGQPGYNEQFF,TGTGCCAGCAGCCCGGGGCAACCGGGCTACAATGAGCAGTTCTTC
TRBJ1-5,TRBV19,-,-,CASSPQQGLLGNQPQHF,TGTGCCAGTAGTCCCCAACAGGGTTTGCTCGGCAATCAGCCCCAGCATTTT
TRBJ2-7,TRBV2,-,-,CASRPGVLGEQYF,TGTGCCAGCAGACCCGGGGTCCTGGGAGAGCAGTACTTC
TRBJ2-7,TRBV27,TRBD1,once,CASSRQGDNEQYF,TGTGCCAGCAGTCGGCAGGGGGATAACGAGCAGTACTTC
TRBJ2-1,TRBV9,-,-,CASSVAGNNEQFF,TGTGCCAGCAGCGTAGCTGGGAACAATGAGCAGTTCTTC
TRBJ2-7,TRBV7-2,TRBD2,-,CASSQTPLSGRGHEQYF,TGTGCCAGCAGCCAAACTCCCCTTAGCGGGAGGGGCCACGAGCAGTACTTC
TRBJ1-5,TRBV18,TRBD1,-,CASSPGTDSNQPQHF,TGTGCCAGCTCACCAGGGACAGATAGCAATCAGCCCCAGCATTTT
TRBJ2-5,TRBV10-2,TRBD2,-,CASTSGSETQYF,TGCGCCAGCACTAGCGGGAGTGAGACCCAGTACTTC
TRBJ2-3,TRBV5-4,-,-,CASSLADGKDTQYF,TGTGCCAGCAGCTTGGCCGACGGGAAGGATACGCAGTATTTT
TRBJ2-3,TRBV4-2,TRBD2,-,CASSQGGTSGTDTQYF,TGTGCCAGCAGCCAAGGTGGGACTAGCGGGACAGATACGCAGTATTTT
TRBJ2-1,TRBV5-1,-,-,CASSPAVDGGSYNEQFF,TGCGCCAGCAGCCCCGCCGTCGATGGGGGCTCCTACAATGAGCAGTTCTTC
TRBJ2-1,TRBV7-8,-,-,CASSLAGIIYNEQFF,TGTGCCAGCAGCTTAGCGGGGATTATCTACAATGAGCAGTTCTTC
TRBJ2-1,TRBV7-6,TRBD2,-,CASSLAGGLAGVVSSYNEQFF,TGTGCCAGCAGCTTAGCGGGGGGACTAGCGGGAGTGGTTAGCTCCTACAATGAGCAGTTCTTC
TRBJ2-3,TRBV19,-,-,CASSTPSDTQYF,TGTGCCAGTAGTACCCCCTCAGATACGCAGTATTTT
TRBJ2-7,TRBV4-3,TRBD2,-,CASSPTHSGNYEQYF,TGCGCCAGCAGCCCCACCCATAGCGGGAATTACGAGCAGTACTTC
TRBJ2-3,TRBV6-5,TRBD1,-,CASKEGTDTDTQYF,TGTGCCAGCAAAGAGGGGACAGACACAGATACGCAGTATTTT
TRBJ2-7,TRBV21-1,-,-,CASSRGGRGPYEQYF,TGTGCCAGCAGCCGGGGGGGCAGGGGCCCCTACGAGCAGTACTTC
TRBJ2-5,TRBV11-2,TRBD1,-,CASSLDRGQETQYF,TGTGCCAGCAGCTTGGACAGGGGACAAGAGACCCAGTACTTC
TRBJ2-2,TRBV5-1,-,-,CASSLELARSGELFF,TGCGCCAGCAGCTTGGAGCTAGCGAGATCCGGGGAGCTGTTTTTT
TRBJ1-1,TRBV5-1,TRBD1,-,CASSDTRTGNTEAFF,TGCGCCAGCAGCGATACTCGGACAGGGAACACTGAAGCTTTCTTT
TRBJ2-7,TRBV19,TRBD1,-,CASRETGPPYEQYF,TGTGCCAGTAGGGAGACAGGGCCACCCTACGAGCAGTACTTC
TRBJ1-3,TRBV18,-,-,CASSPRGPSQAANSGNTIYF,TGTGCCAGCTCACCCCGAGGGCCAAGTCAGGCGGCGAACTCTGGAAACACCATATATTTT
TRBJ1-5,TRBV7-8,-,-,CASSSQGSNQPQHF,TGTGCCAGCAGCTCCCAGGGAAGCAATCAGCCCCAGCATTTT
TRBJ1-5,TRBV5-8,-,once,CASSPRENQPQHF,TGTGCCAGCAGCCCAAGAGAAAATCAGCCCCAGCATTTT
TRBJ1-1,TRBV7-2,-,-,CASSLTADTEAFF,TGTGCCAGCAGCTTGACAGCGGACACTGAAGCTTTCTTT
TRBJ1-2,TRBV28,-,-,CASDRSNYGYTF,TGTGCCAGCGACAGGTCTAACTATGGCTACACCTTC
TRBJ2-1,TRBV20-1,-,once,CSARGGEQFF,TGCAGTGCTAGAGGAGGCGAGCAGTTCTTC
TRBJ2-7,TRBV30,-,-,CSWGSGRRYEQYF,TGTAGTTGGGGCTCAGGCCGCCGCTACGAGCAGTACTTC
TRBJ1-5,TRBV7-9,-,-,CASSYQGQAQPQHF,TGTGCCAGCAGCTACCAGGGGCAGGCTCAGCCCCAGCATTTT
TRBJ2-7,TRBV5-4,-,-,CARGTVSYEQYF,TGTGCCAGAGGGACGGTTTCCTACGAGCAGTACTTC
TRBJ1-4,TRBV6-5,-,once,CASRRGSNLEKLFF,TGTGCCAGCCGACGGGGCAGCAATCTCGAAAAACTGTTTTTT
TRBJ1-1,TRBV11-1,-,-,CASSSIGQSEAFF,TGTGCCAGCAGCTCAATCGGACAGTCTGAAGCTTTCTTT
TRBJ2-7,TRBV7-2,-,-,CASSSDRAGAYEQYF,TGTGCCAGCAGCTCCGACCGGGCCGGGGCGTACGAGCAGTACTTC